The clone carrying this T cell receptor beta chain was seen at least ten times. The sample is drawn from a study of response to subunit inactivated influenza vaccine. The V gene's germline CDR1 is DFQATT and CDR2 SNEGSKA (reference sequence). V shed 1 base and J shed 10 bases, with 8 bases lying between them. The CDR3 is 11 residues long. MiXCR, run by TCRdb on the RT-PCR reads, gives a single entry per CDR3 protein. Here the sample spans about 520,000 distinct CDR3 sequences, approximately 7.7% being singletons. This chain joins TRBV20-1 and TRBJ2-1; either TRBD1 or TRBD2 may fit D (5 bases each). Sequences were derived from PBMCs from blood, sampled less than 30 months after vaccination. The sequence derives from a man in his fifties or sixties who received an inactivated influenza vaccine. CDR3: CSARGGDEQFF. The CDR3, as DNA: TGCAGTGCTAGAGGAGGGGACGAGCAGTTCTTC.